This T cell receptor (beta chain) stems from a study of human T cells and chemical hapten exposure. Study overall: Patch tests containing 0.01% DPC, applied to the upper back, were read at 6 days. Across samples, TCR yields varied, mostly owing to small differences in pooled library volumes.

Time point meaning: pre-sensitization, week 0. Documented treatment: therapeutic diphenylcyclopropenone sensitization with weekly scalp DPC. CDR3 length: 19 amino acids. The trim removed 5 bases at V and 1 base at J, leaving 20 bases unmatched. Germline CDR1 is SEHNR and CDR2 is FQNEAQ (reference sequence). TCRdb itself ran the RACE reads through MiXCR, one entry per CDR3 protein. The sample records about 300,000 distinct CDR3 sequences, about 5% being singletons. This clonotype occurred a few times. The antigen remains unidentified. Notes on the study in general: Every donor had alopecia, and their immune response may therefore differ from healthy people's. The study found expanded TCRs formed significantly more large CDR3 similarity clusters than controls.

The V gene is TRBV7-9, the J gene TRBJ2-7; 7 bases align to TRBD1. This receptor was identified in a woman under 30 with alopecia areata. Some clones in this sample may be carry-over from other donors' samples. The sequences come from whole blood, collected in connection with sensitization to the hapten diphenylcyclopropenone (DPC). The CDR3 DNA reads as TGTGCCAGCAGCCCTTACTGGGGTCCAGGGGGAACCGGATCCTACGAGCAGTACTTC. Residues: CASSPYWGPGGTGSYEQYF.